The subject of this entry is one T cell receptor beta chain. The target antigen is unknown. This entry is derived from a study of response to subunit inactivated influenza vaccine. In TCRdb, the RT-PCR reads were re-called with MiXCR into one record per CDR3 protein. The sample lists about 500,000 distinct CDR3 sequences, 10% to 15% seen once, with around 13% in the top ten. The study, taken as a whole, reports: Researchers suggested that each seasonal influenza vaccination recruits few new T cells.

The CDR3 is 17 residues long. Germline CDR1 reads LGHNA; CDR2 reads YNFKEQ. Trimming cost V 1 base and J 9 bases, with 19 bases left between them. This chain links TRBV4-2 with TRBJ1-6, with D unclear. The receptor comes from a man aged 50 or older who received an inactivated influenza vaccine. Source: PBMCs from blood, taken around seven weeks after vaccination. CDR3 loop: CASSQGQSHGRSSPLHF. The DNA of the CDR3 is TGTGCCAGCAGCCAAGGTCAGTCCCACGGGCGGAGTTCACCCCTCCACTTT.